The source of this TCR beta chain is a study of post-analysis software for immune sequencing data. Turning to the study itself: Several disease courses (relapsing-remitting, secondary progressive and progressive-relapsing) of multiple sclerosis were included. Study-level points and caveats: Versus controls, multiple sclerosis patients showed significantly lower diversity (normalized Chao1). About five TRBV segments were more frequent in patients than controls; TRBV5-6, TRBV5-1 and TRBV20-1 belonged to this group.

The authors incorporated unique molecular identifiers into the TCR beta cDNA libraries. Once 1 to 10 million T cells were used, 400,000 to 550,000 cDNA molecules resulted. TCRdb reprocessed the PCR reads via MiXCR and lists one record per CDR3 protein. Here the sample spans hundreds of thousands of distinct CDR3 sequences, 44% being singletons. This clonotype has just a few counts. No antigen is known for it. Trimming cost V 4 bases and J 0 bases, with 16 bases left between them. This CDR3 contains 16 residues. Material for sequencing was blood. V usage is TRBV12-3 or TRBV12-4 and J usage is TRBJ2-7; D ambiguous. The TCR was taken from a girl under 18 with multiple sclerosis. DNA of the CDR3: TGTGCCAGCAGTTCCCAAGACGAGGTGGGCTCCTACGAGCAGTACTTC. Its translation is CASSSQDEVGSYEQYF.